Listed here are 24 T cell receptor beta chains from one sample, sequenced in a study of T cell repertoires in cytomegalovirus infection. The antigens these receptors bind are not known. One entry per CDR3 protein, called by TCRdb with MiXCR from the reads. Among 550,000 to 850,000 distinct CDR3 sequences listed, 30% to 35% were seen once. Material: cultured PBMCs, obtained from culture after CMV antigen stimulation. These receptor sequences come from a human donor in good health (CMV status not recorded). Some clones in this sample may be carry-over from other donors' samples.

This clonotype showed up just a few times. The chain's CDR3 is CASSLRQGAEYEQYF. CDR3 nucleotides: TGTGCCAGTAGTCTGAGACAGGGGGCTGAATACGAGCAGTACTTC. This chain uses TRBV19 with TRBJ2-7, with 10 bases identical to TRBD1. CDR3 length: 15 residues. In germline, CDR1 is LNHDA, CDR2 SQIVND (reference sequence). The trim removed 5 bases at V and 4 bases at J, leaving 8 bases unmatched.

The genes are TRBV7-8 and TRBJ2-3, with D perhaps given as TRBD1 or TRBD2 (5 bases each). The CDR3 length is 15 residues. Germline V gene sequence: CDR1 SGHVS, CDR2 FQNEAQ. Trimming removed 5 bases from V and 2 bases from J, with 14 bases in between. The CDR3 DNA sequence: TGTGCCAGCAGCCGCCGGGACCATATCACAGATACGCAGTATTTT. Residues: CASSRRDHITDTQYF.

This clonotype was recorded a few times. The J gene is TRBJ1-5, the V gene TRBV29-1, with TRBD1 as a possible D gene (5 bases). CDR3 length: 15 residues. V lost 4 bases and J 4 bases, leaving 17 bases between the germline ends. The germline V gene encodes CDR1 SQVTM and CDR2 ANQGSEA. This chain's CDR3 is CSVAATAAANQPQHF. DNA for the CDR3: TGCAGCGTTGCCGCGACAGCCGCGGCAAATCAGCCCCAGCATTTT.

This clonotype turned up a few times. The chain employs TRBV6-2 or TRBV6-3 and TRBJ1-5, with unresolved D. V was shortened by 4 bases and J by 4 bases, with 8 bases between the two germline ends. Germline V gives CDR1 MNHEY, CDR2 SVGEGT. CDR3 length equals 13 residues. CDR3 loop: CASSSVRNQPQHF. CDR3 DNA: TGTGCCAGCAGTTCGGTCAGAAATCAGCCCCAGCATTTT.

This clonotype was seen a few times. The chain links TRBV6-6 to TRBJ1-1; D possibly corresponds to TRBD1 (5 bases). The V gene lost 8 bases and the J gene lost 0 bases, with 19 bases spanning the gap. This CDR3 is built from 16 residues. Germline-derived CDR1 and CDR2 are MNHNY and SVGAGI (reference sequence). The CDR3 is CASLEVGGPLNTEAFF. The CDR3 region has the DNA TGTGCCAGCCTCGAGGTGGGGGGACCTTTGAACACTGAAGCTTTCTTT.

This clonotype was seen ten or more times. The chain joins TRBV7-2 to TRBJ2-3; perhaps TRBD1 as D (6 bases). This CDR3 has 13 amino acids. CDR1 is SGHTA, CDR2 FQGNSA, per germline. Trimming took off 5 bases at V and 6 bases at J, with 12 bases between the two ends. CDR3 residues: CASSPGTGDTQYF. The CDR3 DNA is TGTGCCAGCAGCCCCGGCACAGGGGATACGCAGTATTTT.

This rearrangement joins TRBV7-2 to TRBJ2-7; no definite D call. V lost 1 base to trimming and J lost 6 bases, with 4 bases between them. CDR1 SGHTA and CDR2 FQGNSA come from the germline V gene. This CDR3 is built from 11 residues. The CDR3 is CASSLVIEQYF. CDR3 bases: TGTGCCAGCAGCTTAGTGATCGAGCAGTACTTC.

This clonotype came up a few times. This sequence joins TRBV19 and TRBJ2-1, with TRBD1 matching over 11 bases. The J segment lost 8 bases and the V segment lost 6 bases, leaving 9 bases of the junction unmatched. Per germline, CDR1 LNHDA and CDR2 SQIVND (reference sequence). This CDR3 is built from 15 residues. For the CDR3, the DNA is TGTGCCAGTAGCTCTCCGGACAGGGGGCGGTATGAGCAGTTCTTC. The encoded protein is CASSSPDRGRYEQFF.

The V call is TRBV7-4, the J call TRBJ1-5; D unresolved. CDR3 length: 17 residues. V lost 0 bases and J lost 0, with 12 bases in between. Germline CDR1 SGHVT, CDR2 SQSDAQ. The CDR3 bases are TGTGCCAGCAGCTTAGCCACAGCCATCGGTAGCAATCAGCCCCAGCATTTT. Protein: CASSLATAIGSNQPQHF. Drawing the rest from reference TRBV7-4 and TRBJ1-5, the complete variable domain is GAGVSQSPRYKVAKRGRDVALRCDSISGHVTLYWYRQTLGQGSEVLTYSQSDAQRDKSGRPSGRFSAERPERSVSTLKIQRTEQGDSAVYLCASSLATAIGSNQPQHFGDGTRLSIL.

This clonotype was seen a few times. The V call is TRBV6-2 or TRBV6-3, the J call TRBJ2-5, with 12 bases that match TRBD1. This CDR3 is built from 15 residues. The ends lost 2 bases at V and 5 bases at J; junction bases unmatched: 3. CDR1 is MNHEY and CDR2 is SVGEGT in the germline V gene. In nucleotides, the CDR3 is TGTGCCAGCAGTTACGGGACAGGGGGCCGGGAGACCCAGTACTTC. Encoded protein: CASSYGTGGRETQYF.

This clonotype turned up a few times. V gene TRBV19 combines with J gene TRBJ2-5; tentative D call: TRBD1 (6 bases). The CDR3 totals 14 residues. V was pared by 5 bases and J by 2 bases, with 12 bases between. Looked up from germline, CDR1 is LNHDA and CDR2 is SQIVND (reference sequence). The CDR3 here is CASSLPGQQETQYF. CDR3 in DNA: TGTGCCAGTAGTCTACCGGGACAACAAGAGACCCAGTACTTC. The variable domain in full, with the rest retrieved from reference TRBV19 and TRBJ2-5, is DGGITQSPKYLFRKEGQNVTLSCEQNLNHDAMYWYRQDPGQGLRLIYYSQIVNDFQKGDIAEGYSVSREKKESFPLTVTSAQKNPTAFYLCASSLPGQQETQYFGPGTRLLVL.

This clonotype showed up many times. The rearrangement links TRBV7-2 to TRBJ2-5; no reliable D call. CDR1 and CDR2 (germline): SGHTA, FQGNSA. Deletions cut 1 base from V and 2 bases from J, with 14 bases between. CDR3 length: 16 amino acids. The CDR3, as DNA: TGTGCCAGCAGCTTAGTGTTTAGGGCAGGTCAAGAGACCCAGTACTTC. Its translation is CASSLVFRAGQETQYF.

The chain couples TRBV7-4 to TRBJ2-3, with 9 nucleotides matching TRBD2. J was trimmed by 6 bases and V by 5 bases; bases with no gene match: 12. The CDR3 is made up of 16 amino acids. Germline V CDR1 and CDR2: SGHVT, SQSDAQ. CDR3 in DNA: TGTGCCAGCAGCCCTAGGACTAGCGCCGGAGCTGATACGCAGTATTTT. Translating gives CASSPRTSAGADTQYF.

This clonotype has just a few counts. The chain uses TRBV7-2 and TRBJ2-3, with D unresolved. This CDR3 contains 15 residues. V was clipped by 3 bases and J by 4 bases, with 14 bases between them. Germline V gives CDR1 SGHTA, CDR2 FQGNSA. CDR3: CASSFREGPADTQYF. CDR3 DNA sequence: TGTGCCAGCAGCTTTCGTGAAGGGCCCGCAGATACGCAGTATTTT.

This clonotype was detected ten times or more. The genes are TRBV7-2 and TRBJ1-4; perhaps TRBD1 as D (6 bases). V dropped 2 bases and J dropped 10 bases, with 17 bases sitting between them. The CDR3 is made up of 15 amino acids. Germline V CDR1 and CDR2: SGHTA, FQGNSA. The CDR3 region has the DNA TGTGCCAGCAGCTTAAGGGGGGACATAATTGGAAAACTGTTTTTT. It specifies CASSLRGDIIGKLFF.

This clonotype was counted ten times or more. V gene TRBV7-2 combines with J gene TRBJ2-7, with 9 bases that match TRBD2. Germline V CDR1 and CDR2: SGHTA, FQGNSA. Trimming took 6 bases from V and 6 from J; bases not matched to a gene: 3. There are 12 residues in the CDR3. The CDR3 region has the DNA TGTGCCAGCAGTAGTAGCGGGAGCGAGCAGTACTTC. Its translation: CASSSSGSEQYF.

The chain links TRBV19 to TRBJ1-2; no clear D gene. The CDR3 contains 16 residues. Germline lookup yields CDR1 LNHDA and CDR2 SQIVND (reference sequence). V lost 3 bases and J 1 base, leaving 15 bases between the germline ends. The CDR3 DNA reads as TGTGCCAGTAGTATTCTGAAGACGTGGGATAACTATGGCTACACCTTC. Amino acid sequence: CASSILKTWDNYGYTF.

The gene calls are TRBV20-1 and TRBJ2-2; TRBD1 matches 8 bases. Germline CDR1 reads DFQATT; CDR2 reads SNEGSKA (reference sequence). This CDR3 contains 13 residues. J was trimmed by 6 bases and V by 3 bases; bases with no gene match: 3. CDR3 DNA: TGCAGTGCTAGGGTACAGGGGGCCGGGGAGCTGTTTTTT. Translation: CSARVQGAGELFF.

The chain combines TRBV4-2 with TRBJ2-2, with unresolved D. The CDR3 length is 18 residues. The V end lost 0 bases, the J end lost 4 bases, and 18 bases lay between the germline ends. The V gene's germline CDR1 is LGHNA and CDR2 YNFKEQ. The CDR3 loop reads CASSQDPPGDFTTGELFF. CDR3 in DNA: TGTGCCAGCAGCCAAGATCCCCCTGGAGATTTTACCACCGGGGAGCTGTTTTTT.

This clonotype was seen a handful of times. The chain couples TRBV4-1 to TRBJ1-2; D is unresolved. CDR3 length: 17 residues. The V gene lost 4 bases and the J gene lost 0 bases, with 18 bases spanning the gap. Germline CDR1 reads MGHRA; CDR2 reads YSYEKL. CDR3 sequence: CASSLLGQSSTNYGYTF. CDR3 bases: TGCGCCAGCAGCCTTCTAGGGCAGTCTTCAACTAACTATGGCTACACCTTC.

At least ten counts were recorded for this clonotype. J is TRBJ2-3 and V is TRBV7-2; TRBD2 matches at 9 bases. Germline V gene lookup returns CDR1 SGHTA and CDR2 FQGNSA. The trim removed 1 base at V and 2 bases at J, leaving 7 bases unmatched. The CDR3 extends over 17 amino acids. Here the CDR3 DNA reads TGTGCCAGCAGCTTAGACCAGACTAGCGGCCTCACAGATACGCAGTATTTT. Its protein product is CASSLDQTSGLTDTQYF.

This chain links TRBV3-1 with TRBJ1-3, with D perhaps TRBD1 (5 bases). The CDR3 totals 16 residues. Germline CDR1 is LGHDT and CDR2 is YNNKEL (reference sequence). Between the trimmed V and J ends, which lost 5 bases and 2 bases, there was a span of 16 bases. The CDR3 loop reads CASSDPGAGAGNTIYF. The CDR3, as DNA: TGTGCCAGCAGCGATCCCGGGGCCGGCGCTGGAAACACCATATATTTT.

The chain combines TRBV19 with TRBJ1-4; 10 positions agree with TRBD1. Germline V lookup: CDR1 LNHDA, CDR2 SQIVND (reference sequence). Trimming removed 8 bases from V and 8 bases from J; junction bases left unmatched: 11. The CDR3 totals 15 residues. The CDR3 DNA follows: TGTGCCAGTGGAAGTCCGGGACAGGGGTTAGAAAAACTGTTTTTT. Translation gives CASGSPGQGLEKLFF.

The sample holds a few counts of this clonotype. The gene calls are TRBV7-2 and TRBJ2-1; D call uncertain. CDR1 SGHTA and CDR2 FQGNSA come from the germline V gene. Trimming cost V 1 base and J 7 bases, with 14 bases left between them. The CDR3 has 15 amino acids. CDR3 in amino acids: CASSLEFLDSNEQFF. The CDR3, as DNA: TGTGCCAGCAGCTTAGAATTCCTAGACTCTAATGAGCAGTTCTTC. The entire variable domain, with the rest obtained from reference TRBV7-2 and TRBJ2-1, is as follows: GAGVSQSPSNKVTEKGKDVELRCDPISGHTALYWYRQSLGQGLEFLIYFQGNSAPDKSGLPSDRFSAERTGGSVSTLTIQRTQQEDSAVYLCASSLEFLDSNEQFFGPGTRLTVL.